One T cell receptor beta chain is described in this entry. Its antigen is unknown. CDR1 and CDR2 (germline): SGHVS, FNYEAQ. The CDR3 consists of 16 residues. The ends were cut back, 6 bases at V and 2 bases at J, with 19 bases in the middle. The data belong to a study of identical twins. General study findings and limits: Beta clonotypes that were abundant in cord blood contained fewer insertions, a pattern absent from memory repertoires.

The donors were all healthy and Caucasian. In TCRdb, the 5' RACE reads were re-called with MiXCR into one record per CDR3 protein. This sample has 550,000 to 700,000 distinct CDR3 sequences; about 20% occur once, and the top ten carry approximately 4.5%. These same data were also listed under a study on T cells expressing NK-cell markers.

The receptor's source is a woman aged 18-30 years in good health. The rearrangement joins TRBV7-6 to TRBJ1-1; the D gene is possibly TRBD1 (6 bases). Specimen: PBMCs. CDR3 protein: CASRPPAGQRNTEAFF. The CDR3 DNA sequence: TGTGCCAGCAGACCCCCCGCCGGACAGCGAAACACTGAAGCTTTCTTT.